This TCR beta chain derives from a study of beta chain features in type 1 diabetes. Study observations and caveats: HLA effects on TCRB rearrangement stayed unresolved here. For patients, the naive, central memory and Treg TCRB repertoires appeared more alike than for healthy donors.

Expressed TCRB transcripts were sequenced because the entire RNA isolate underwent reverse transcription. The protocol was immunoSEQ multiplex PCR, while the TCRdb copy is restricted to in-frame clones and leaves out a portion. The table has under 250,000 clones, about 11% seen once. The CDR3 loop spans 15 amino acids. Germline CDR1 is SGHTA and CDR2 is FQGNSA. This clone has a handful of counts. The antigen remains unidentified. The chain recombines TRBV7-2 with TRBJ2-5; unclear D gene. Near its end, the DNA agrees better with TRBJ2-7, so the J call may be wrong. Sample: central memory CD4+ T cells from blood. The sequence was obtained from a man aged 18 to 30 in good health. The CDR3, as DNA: TGTGCCAGCAGCCCTGGCCGAGGTAGAACCTACGAGCAGTACTTC. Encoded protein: CASSPGRGRTYEQYF.